This T cell receptor (beta chain) appears in the sequencing data of a study of blood T cell repertoires in COVID-19. As for the study in general: PBMCs, B-cell-depleted T cells, or T cells provided the cDNA or gDNA that made up the material.

The method was immunoSEQ multiplex PCR; TCRdb's version includes in-frame clones alone and lacks a portion of them. The profile covers fewer than 250,000 clones, with 85% to 90% appearing a single time and under 15% taken by the ten largest. The CDR3 extends over 17 amino acids. The sequenced sample was PBMCs or T cells enriched from blood (not recorded which). This receptor was obtained from a woman in her forties or fifties with acute COVID-19. The chain has TRBV21-1 and TRBJ1-5; the table's D call TRBD1 went unverified against the DNA. TRBV21-1 is given as a pseudogene. The CDR3 protein is CASSNAYMGQSNQPQHF. The CDR3, as DNA: TGTGCCAGCAGCAATGCTTATATGGGACAGAGTAATCAGCCCCAGCATTTT.